These 14 T cell receptor beta chains were all obtained from the same sample, sequenced in a study of regulatory T cells in long-lasting Graves disease. Time point noted: persistent/refractory GD, antithyroid drugs over 5 years with positive TRAb. The TCR library was made from RNA extracted from PBMCs. Through Arm-PCR of CDR3 regions and iRepertoire HTBI primers, TCR beta libraries were built. TCRdb itself ran the multiplex PCR reads through MiXCR, one entry per CDR3 protein. The repertoire holds almost 350,000 distinct CDR3 sequences, 20% seen once, with 25% to 35% in the top ten. Material: peripheral blood mononuclear cells (PBMCs), obtained when the disease was refractory, from a patient treated with antithyroid drugs. These TCRs come from a female donor with Graves disease.

The rearrangement joins TRBV7-2 to TRBJ1-3; TRBD1 might be the D (6 bases). The CDR3 loop spans 15 amino acids. Trimming took 5 bases from V and 9 from J, leaving 20 bases between them. The germline V gene has CDR1 SGHTA and CDR2 FQGNSA. The CDR3 loop is CASSPSRAGVSTIYF. CDR3 DNA sequence: TGTGCCAGCAGCCCCTCCCGGGCAGGGGTTAGCACCATATATTTT.

The chain links TRBV6-1 to TRBJ2-3; the match to TRBD2 covers 11 bases. The junction had 8 bases not matched to a gene; V was cut back by 4 bases and J by 2 bases. The CDR3 loop spans 17 amino acids. The V gene's germline CDR1 is MNHNS and CDR2 SASEGT. The CDR3 region has the DNA TGTGCCAGCAGTGGGAGAGGGACTAGCGGATTCACAGATACGCAGTATTTT. It codes for CASSGRGTSGFTDTQYF.

About this clonotype itself: A read error may produce the germline difference seen at one junction end. The chain employs TRBV7-2 and TRBJ2-5; a possible D gene is TRBD1 (6 bases). This CDR3 is 13 amino acids long. In germline, CDR1 is SGHTA, CDR2 FQGNSA. The CDR3: CASSPRQEETQYF. Written as DNA, the CDR3 is TGTGCCAGCAGCCCCCGACAGGAAGAGACCCAGTATTTC. The full variable domain, rest sourced from reference TRBV7-2 and TRBJ2-5, is GAGVSQSPSNKVTEKGKDVELRCDPISGHTALYWYRQSLGQGLEFLIYFQGNSAPDKSGLPSDRFSAERTGGSVSTLTIQRTQQEDSAVYLCASSPRQEETQYFGPGTRLLVL.

This chain connects TRBV20-1 to TRBJ2-7, with D perhaps being TRBD1 or TRBD2 (5 bases each). Trimming took off 8 bases at V and 2 bases at J, with 13 bases between the two ends. The CDR3 has 12 residues. CDR1 and CDR2 from the germline V gene are DFQATT and SNEGSKA (reference sequence). The CDR3 sequence: CSTLQGPYEQYF. CDR3 DNA: TGCAGTACTCTTCAGGGACCCTACGAGCAGTACTTC.

This clonotype was recorded at least ten times. The gene calls are TRBV7-9 and TRBJ2-7, with D maybe TRBD2 (6 bases). V was clipped by 4 bases and J by 3 bases, with 10 bases between them. CDR1 SEHNR and CDR2 FQNEAQ come from the germline V gene (reference sequence). This CDR3 has 13 residues. The CDR3 nucleotides are TGTGCCAGCAGCTCGGGGAGGATCTACGAGCAGTACTTC. It encodes CASSSGRIYEQYF.

This clonotype was seen ten or more times. This chain links TRBV30 with TRBJ1-2; D remains ambiguous. The CDR3 has 17 amino acids. Trimming removed 0 bases from V and 6 bases from J, with 23 bases in between. Germline loops: CDR1 GTSNPN, CDR2 SVGIG (reference sequence). In DNA, the CDR3 is TGTGCCTGGAGTGTACTCTCGGAGCGTCGGGGATCAAATGGCTACACCTTC. Protein: CAWSVLSERRGSNGYTF.

This clonotype was counted at least ten times. The V gene is TRBV6-1, the J gene TRBJ2-7, with a possible D match to TRBD1 (5 bases). CDR1 is MNHNS and CDR2 is SASEGT in the germline V gene. Trimming took 7 bases from V and 6 from J, leaving 16 bases between them. The CDR3 length is 13 residues. The CDR3 region is CASTQDIRSEQYF. The CDR3 region has the DNA TGTGCCAGCACCCAGGACATCCGGAGCGAGCAGTACTTC.

Many counts were recorded for this clonotype. The chain couples TRBV20-1 to TRBJ2-7; possibly TRBD2 for D (5 bases). V lost 5 bases, J lost 1 base, and 15 bases lay in between. Germline V gene sequence: CDR1 DFQATT, CDR2 SNEGSKA (reference sequence). CDR3 length equals 14 residues. As DNA, the CDR3 is TGCAGTGCTGACCTGGCGGGCACTTCCTACGAGCAGTACTTC. Translating gives CSADLAGTSYEQYF.

Many counts were recorded for this clonotype. This chain links TRBV27 with TRBJ2-7, with 8 bases lining up with TRBD1. CDR1 is MNHEY, CDR2 SMNVEV, per germline (reference sequence). J gave up 7 bases and V 2 bases, and 13 bases lay outside the gene matches. This CDR3 contains 16 residues. DNA for the CDR3: TGTGCCAGCAGTTTACGCCCCGACAGGGGACATGGGGAGCAGTACTTC. Translation: CASSLRPDRGHGEQYF.

The chain links TRBV7-2 to TRBJ2-2; 12 bases align to TRBD2. Germline values: CDR1 SGHTA, CDR2 FQGNSA. The CDR3 contains 17 residues. Trimming cost V 5 bases and J 1 base; bases outside gene matches: 5. CDR3 coding DNA: TGTGCCAGCAGCAAGACTAGCGGGGGCCTGAACACCGGGGAGCTGTTTTTT. This encodes CASSKTSGGLNTGELFF.

This clonotype was seen a handful of times. This rearrangement joins TRBV7-2 to TRBJ2-7; 10 bases are shared with TRBD2. J lost 3 bases, V lost 5 bases, and 7 bases had no gene match. The CDR3 totals 15 residues. Germline-derived CDR1 and CDR2 are SGHTA and FQGNSA. Written as DNA, the CDR3 is TGTGCCAGCAGCACTACTAGCGGGAACCTCTACGAGCAGTACTTC. It codes for CASSTTSGNLYEQYF.

This clonotype has ten or more counts. This sequence joins TRBV7-9 and TRBJ2-2; D not certain. Germline V gene sequence: CDR1 SEHNR, CDR2 FQNEAQ (reference sequence). V was trimmed by 0 bases and J by 4 bases, leaving 9 bases between them. The CDR3 loop spans 15 amino acids. CDR3 coding DNA: TGTGCCAGCAGCTTAGCAGCCAGAGGCACCGGGGAGCTGTTTTTT. It codes for CASSLAARGTGELFF.

This clonotype showed up many times. J is TRBJ1-2 and V is TRBV12-5; 12 positions match TRBD1. The CDR3 sequence is 15 residues long. The V and J ends lost 1 base and 7 bases, in that order; junction bases with no gene match: 4. Germline CDR1 reads LGHNT; CDR2 reads FRNRAP. The CDR3 bases are TGTGCTAGTGGTTTGGCCGGGACAGGGGGCATTGGCTACACCTTC. It specifies CASGLAGTGGIGYTF.

This clonotype was recorded at least ten times. The V gene is TRBV2, the J gene TRBJ1-4; possibly TRBD1 for D (5 bases). Between the trimmed V and J ends, which lost 10 bases and 7 bases, there was a span of 16 bases. The CDR3 is 13 amino acids. Looked up from germline, CDR1 is SNHLY and CDR2 is FYNNEI. The CDR3 DNA reads TGTGCCATAAAGACAGACAAAGGTGAAAAACTGTTTTTT. Translating it yields CAIKTDKGEKLFF.